This is a list of T cell receptor beta chains from one sample in a study of blood T cell repertoires in COVID-19. TCRdb keeps only in-frame clones here, not all; method: immunoSEQ multiplex PCR. Of about 440,000 clones detected, about 91% appear once; the ten largest clones hold approximately 12%. What was sequenced was peripheral blood. These TCRs come from a woman aged 45-59 years with COVID-19, enrolled during active disease. CDR3s include the opening cysteine and the closing phenylalanine or tryptophan. A D gene is named only where the DNA matches it firmly. Size tells how often a clone was seen (once, few, many) or the class of an expanded clone, and some rows leave it out.

j_call v_call clone_size d_call cdr3_nt cdr3_aa
TRBJ1-6 TRBV11-2 . . TGTGCCAGCAGCGTTAGCTCCTATAATTCACCCCTCCACTTT CASSVSSYNSPLHF
TRBJ2-7 TRBV7-2 . TRBD1 TGTGCCAGCAGCTTAGGGTGGGGACAGAGCTCCTACGAGCAGTACTTC CASSLGWGQSSYEQYF
TRBJ1-1 TRBV28 . . TGTGCCAGCAGTTCCCTCGCCCTCGGAGCTTTCTTT CASSSLALGAFF
TRBJ2-7 TRBV6-5 . TRBD1 TGTGCCAGCAGGCGGGACAGGGGAGCTTACGAGCAGTACTTC CASRRDRGAYEQYF
TRBJ1-1 TRBV6-1 . TRBD1 TGTGCCAGCAGTGAAAAGGTGAACAGGGGGCTGAACACTGAAGCTTTCTTT CASSEKVNRGLNTEAFF
TRBJ1-2 TRBV7-9 few . TGTGCCAGCAGTACGCTCGGGGGTAACTATGGCTACACCTTC CASSTLGGNYGYTF
TRBJ2-3 TRBV9 . TRBD2 TGTGCCAGCAGCGACCCCCGTCTAGCGGGTGGCACAGATACGCAGTATTTT CASSDPRLAGGTDTQYF
TRBJ2-7 TRBV27 . TRBD1 TGTGCCAGCAGCCTCGGACAGGGATGGTCCCACGAGCAGTACTTC CASSLGQGWSHEQYF
TRBJ2-7 TRBV7-6 . TRBD1 TGTGCCAGTCGCGGGACAGGGAACTACGAGCAGTACTTC CASRGTGNYEQYF
TRBJ2-2 TRBV24-1 . . TGTGCCACCAGAGGAGGGTTGGACACCGGGGAGCTGTTTTTT CATRGGLDTGELFF
TRBJ1-1 TRBV11-2 . TRBD1 TGTGCCAGCAGCTTAGGAGGGACAGCGAACACTGAAGCTTTCTTT CASSLGGTANTEAFF
TRBJ1-3 TRBV7-3 . . TGTGCCAGCAGCTTACGAGGGAGCTCTGGAAACACCATATATTTT CASSLRGSSGNTIYF
TRBJ2-5 TRBV11-2 . . TGTGCCAGCAGCTTATATGGGGGGGCCACAGAGACCCAGTACTTC CASSLYGGATETQYF
TRBJ2-7 TRBV30 once TRBD1 TGTGCCTGGAGTGTGGGACAGGGGGCATACGAGCAGTACTTC CAWSVGQGAYEQYF
TRBJ1-5 TRBV10-3 few TRBD1 TGTGCCATCAGTGCGGCCGATTGGACAGGGGGAGGGAGCAATCAGCCCCAGCATTTT CAISAADWTGGGSNQPQHF
TRBJ1-2 TRBV7-8 . . TGTGCCAGCAGCTTAGATGGGTGGGGGGGCGTTGGTACGGGCTACACCTTC CASSLDGWGGVGTGYTF
TRBJ2-1 TRBV5-1 . TRBD1 TGCGCCAGCAGCTTGGGTGGGACAGCCACTTCTAATGAGCAGTTCTTC CASSLGGTATSNEQFF
TRBJ1-1 TRBV30 . TRBD1 TGTGCCTGGGGACAGGGGTGGAACACTGAAGCTTTCTTT CAWGQGWNTEAFF
TRBJ2-1 TRBV7-8 . TRBD2 TGTGCCAGCAGCCCAAGCGGGGGCTTTTACAATGAGCAGTTCTTC CASSPSGGFYNEQFF
TRBJ1-1 TRBV14 . . TGTGCCAGCAGCCGAGGTATGAACACTGAAGCTTTCTTT CASSRGMNTEAFF
TRBJ2-2 TRBV19 . TRBD1 TGTGCCAGTAGTAACCAGGGGGCAAACGGGGAGCTGTTTTTT CASSNQGANGELFF
TRBJ2-2 TRBV5-1 . TRBD2 TGCGCCAGCAGCCCGGGGGGAACCGGGGAGCTGTTTTTT CASSPGGTGELFF
TRBJ2-1 TRBV3-1/TRBV3-2 . . TGTGCCAGCAGCCAGACGGCGTCCCGGGGAGGAATGTTCTTC CASSQTASRGGMFF